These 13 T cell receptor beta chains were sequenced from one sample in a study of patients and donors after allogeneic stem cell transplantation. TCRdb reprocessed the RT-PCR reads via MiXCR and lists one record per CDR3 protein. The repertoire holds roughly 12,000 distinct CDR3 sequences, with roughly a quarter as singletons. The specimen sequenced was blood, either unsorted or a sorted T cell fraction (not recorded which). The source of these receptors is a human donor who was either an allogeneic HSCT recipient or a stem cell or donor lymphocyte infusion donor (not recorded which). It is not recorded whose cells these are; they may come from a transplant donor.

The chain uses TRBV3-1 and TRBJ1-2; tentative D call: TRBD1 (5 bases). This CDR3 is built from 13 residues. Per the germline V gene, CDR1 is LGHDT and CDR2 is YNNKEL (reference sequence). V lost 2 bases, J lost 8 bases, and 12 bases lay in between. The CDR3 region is CASSQIGAAGYTF. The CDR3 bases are TGTGCCAGCAGCCAAATCGGGGCGGCCGGCTACACCTTC.

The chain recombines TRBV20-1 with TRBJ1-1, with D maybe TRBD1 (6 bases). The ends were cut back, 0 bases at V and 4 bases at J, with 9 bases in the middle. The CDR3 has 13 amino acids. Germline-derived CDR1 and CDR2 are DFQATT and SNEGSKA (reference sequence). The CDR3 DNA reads TGCAGTGCTAGAGATAGGGGGGGCACTGAAGCTTTCTTT. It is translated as CSARDRGGTEAFF.

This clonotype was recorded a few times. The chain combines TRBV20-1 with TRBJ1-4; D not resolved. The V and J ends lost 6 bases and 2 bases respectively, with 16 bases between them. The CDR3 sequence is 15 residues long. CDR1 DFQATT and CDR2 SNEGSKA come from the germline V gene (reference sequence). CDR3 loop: CSATEDSGTNEKLFF. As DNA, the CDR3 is TGCAGTGCCACCGAGGATTCGGGCACTAATGAAAAACTGTTTTTT.

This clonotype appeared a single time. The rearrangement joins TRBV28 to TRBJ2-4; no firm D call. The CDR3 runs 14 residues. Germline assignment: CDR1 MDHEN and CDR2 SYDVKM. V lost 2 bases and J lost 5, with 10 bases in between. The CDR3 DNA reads TGTGCCAGCAGTTTAGTGACCACGGAAAACATTCAGTACTTC. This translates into CASSLVTTENIQYF. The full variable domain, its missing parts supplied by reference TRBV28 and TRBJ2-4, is DVKVTQSSRYLVKRTGEKVFLECVQDMDHENMFWYRQDPGLGLRLIYFSYDVKMKEKGDIPEGYSVSREKKERFSLILESASTNQTSMYLCASSLVTTENIQYFGAGTRLSVL.

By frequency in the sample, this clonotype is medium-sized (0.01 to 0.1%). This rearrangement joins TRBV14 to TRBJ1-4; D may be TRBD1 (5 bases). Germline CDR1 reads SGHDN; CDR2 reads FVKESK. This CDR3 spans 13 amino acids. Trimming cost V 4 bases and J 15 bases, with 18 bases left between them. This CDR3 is CASSPGLGRRVFF. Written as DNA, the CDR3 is TGTGCCAGCAGCCCCGGGCTGGGGCGAAGAGTGTTTTTT. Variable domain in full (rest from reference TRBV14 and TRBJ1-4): EAGVTQFPSHSVIEKGQTVTLRCDPISGHDNLYWYRRVMGKEIKFLLHFVKESKQDESGMPNNRFLAERTGGTYSTLKVQPAELEDSGVYFCASSPGLGRRVFFGSGTQLSVL.

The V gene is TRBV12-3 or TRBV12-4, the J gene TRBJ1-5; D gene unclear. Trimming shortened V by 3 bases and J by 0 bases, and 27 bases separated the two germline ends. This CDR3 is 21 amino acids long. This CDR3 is CASSFASLGLDALCSNQPQHF. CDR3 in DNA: TGTGCCAGCAGTTTCGCCTCCCTCGGCCTTGATGCACTGTGTAGCAATCAGCCCCAGCATTTT.

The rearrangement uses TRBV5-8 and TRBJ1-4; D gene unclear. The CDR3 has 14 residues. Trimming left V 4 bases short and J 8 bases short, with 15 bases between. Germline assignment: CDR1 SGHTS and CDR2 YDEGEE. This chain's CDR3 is CASSRRRGREKLFF. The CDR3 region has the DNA TGTGCCAGCAGCCGGCGGAGAGGGCGCGAAAAACTGTTTTTT. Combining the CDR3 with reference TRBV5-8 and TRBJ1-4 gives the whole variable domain EAGVTQSPTHLIKTRGQQATLRCSPISGHTSVYWYQQALGLGLQFLLWYDEGEERNRGNFPPRFSGRQFPNYSSELNVNALELEDSALYLCASSRRRGREKLFFGSGTQLSVL.

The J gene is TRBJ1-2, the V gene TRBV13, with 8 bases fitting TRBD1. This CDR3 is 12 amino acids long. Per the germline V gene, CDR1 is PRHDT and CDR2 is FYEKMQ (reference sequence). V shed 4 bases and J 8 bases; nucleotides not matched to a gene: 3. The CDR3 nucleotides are TGTGCCAGCAGCTGGACAGGGAGAGGCTACACCTTC. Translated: CASSWTGRGYTF.

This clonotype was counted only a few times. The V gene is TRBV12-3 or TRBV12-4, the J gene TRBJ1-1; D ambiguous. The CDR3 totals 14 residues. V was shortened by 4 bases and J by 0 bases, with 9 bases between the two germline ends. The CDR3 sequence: CASSSIGVNTEAFF. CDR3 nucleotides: TGTGCCAGCAGTTCTATCGGGGTGAACACTGAAGCTTTCTTT.

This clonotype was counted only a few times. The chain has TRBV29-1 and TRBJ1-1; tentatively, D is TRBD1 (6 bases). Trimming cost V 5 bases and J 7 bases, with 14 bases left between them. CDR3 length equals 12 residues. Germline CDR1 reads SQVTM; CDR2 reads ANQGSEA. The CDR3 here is CSVMLQGGEAFF. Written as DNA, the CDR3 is TGCAGCGTTATGCTACAGGGTGGTGAAGCTTTCTTT.

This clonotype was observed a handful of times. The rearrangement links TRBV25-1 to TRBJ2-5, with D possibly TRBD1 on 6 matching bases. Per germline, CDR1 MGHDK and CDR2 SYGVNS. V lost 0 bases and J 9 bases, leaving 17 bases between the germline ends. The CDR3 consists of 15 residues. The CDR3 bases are TGTGCCAGCAGTGAATACACAGGGCCCACCACTCCCCAGTACTTC. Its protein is CASSEYTGPTTPQYF.

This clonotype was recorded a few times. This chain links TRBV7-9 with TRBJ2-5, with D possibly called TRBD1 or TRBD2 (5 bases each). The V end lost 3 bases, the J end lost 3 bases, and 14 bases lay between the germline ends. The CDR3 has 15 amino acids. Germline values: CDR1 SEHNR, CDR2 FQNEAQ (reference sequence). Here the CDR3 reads CASSFGTSKKETQYF. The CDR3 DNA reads TGTGCCAGCAGCTTCGGGACGTCCAAAAAAGAGACCCAGTACTTC.

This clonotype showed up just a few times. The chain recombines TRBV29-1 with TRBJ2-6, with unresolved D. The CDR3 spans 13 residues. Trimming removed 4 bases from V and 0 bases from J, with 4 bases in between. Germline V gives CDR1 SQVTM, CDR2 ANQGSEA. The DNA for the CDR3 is TGCAGCGTTGCCAGCTCTGGGGCCAACGTCCTGACTTTC. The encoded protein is CSVASSGANVLTF. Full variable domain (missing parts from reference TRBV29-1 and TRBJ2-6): SAVISQKPSRDICQRGTSLTIQCQVDSQVTMMFWYRQQPGQSLTLIATANQGSEATYESGFVIDKFPISRPNLTFSTLTVSNMSPEDSSIYLCSVASSGANVLTFGAGSRLTVL.